Listed below are T cell receptor beta chains from one sample, sequenced in a study of blood T cells in healthy people across ages. Each CDR3 protein is one row after TCRdb ran MiXCR on the 5' RACE reads. This table has 1.5 million to 2 million distinct CDR3 sequences, 30% to 40% appearing once. The sequencing sample was made of blood. These receptors all come from a human donor in good health. CDR3s include the opening cysteine and the closing phenylalanine or tryptophan. Fields, in order: V gene, J gene, clone size, D gene, CDR3 protein, CDR3 DNA. The D gene is left open where the match is weak. Expanded clones are given a class, and other clones once, few, many or no size at all.

>TRBV11-1|TRBJ2-7|.|TRBD2
CTSSLSGGPYEQYF
TGTACCAGCAGCTTAAGCGGGGGGCCCTACGAGCAGTACTTC
>TRBV29-1|TRBJ2-5|few|.
CSVVGGPNAETQYF
TGCAGCGTTGTCGGCGGCCCAAACGCGGAGACCCAGTACTTC
>TRBV11-2|TRBJ2-1|.|.
CASTLGRGGAFHNEQFF
TGTGCCAGCACCCTAGGCCGTGGGGGGGCTTTTCACAATGAGCAGTTCTTC
>TRBV20-1|TRBJ1-1|few|.
CSARDLRSRLNTEAFF
TGCAGTGCTAGAGATCTCAGGAGCCGGTTGAACACTGAAGCTTTCTTT
>TRBV18|TRBJ2-6|.|.
CASSQGQGNSGANVLTF
TGTGCCAGCTCACAAGGACAAGGAAACTCTGGGGCCAACGTCCTGACTTTC
>TRBV5-1|TRBJ2-7|.|TRBD1
CASSLGGTGVNEQYF
TGCGCCAGCAGCTTGGGGGGGACAGGGGTCAACGAGCAGTACTTC
>TRBV20-1|TRBJ2-4|.|.
CSPRGQGKNIQYF
TGCAGTCCTAGGGGTCAGGGCAAAAACATTCAGTACTTC
>TRBV7-2|TRBJ2-7|few|TRBD1
CASSAYRGREQYF
TGTGCCAGCAGCGCCTACAGGGGTCGCGAGCAGTACTTC
>TRBV9|TRBJ2-7|few|.
CASSGQGQGGPYEQYF
TGTGCCAGCAGCGGCCAAGGGCAGGGAGGCCCCTACGAGCAGTACTTC
>TRBV29-1|TRBJ1-1|.|TRBD1
CSVDRGRGNTEAFF
TGCAGCGTTGACAGGGGGCGCGGAAACACTGAAGCTTTCTTT
>TRBV7-2|TRBJ1-2|.|TRBD1
CASSLGTGEDGYTF
TGTGCCAGCAGCTTAGGCACAGGGGAGGATGGCTACACCTTC
>TRBV20-1|TRBJ2-5|.|.
CSAPQGRGTQYF
TGCAGTGCCCCCCAAGGTCGGGGGACCCAGTACTTC
>TRBV5-1|TRBJ1-2|.|.
CASSFLEEGYTF
TGCGCCAGCAGCTTCCTCGAGGAAGGCTACACCTTC
>TRBV5-5|TRBJ2-3|.|TRBD1
CASSLEGTGGGTDTQYF
TGTGCCAGCAGCTTGGAAGGGACAGGGGGCGGCACAGATACGCAGTATTTT
>TRBV9|TRBJ2-3|few|.
CASSVGFNTQYF
TGTGCCAGCAGCGTAGGCTTCAATACGCAGTATTTT
>TRBV9|TRBJ1-2|few|.
CASSGRTPGFYGYTF
TGTGCCAGCAGCGGGCGTACCCCCGGCTTCTATGGCTACACCTTC
>TRBV7-2|TRBJ1-2|few|.
CASSIIQGGVSGGYTF
TGTGCCAGCAGCATCATACAGGGTGGGGTATCGGGAGGCTACACCTTC